This T cell receptor beta chain came from a study of beta chain features in type 1 diabetes. Background on the study: In age, gender and cell yields, patients were similar to healthy donors.

The sequenced template was cDNA made from the entire isolated RNA. Sequenced by immunoSEQ multiplex PCR; TCRdb stores in-frame clones only, minus some. The sample consists of over 650,000 clones, around 15% of them appearing once. In the case of this clone: The antigen remains undetermined.

Between the trimmed V and J ends, which lost 7 bases and 5 bases, there was a span of 17 bases. Looked up from germline, CDR1 is SQVTM and CDR2 is ANQGSEA. This CDR3 spans 13 amino acids. Study results and caveats: There was a moderate but significant shortening of TCRB CDR3s in all four CD4+ subsets of Type 1 diabetes patients.

V gene TRBV29-1 combines with J gene TRBJ2-5; unclear D gene. The sequence was collected from a man between 18 and 35 years old with type 1 diabetes. Sequenced: naive CD4+ T cells from blood. CDR3 sequence: CSAAGTLRETQYF. CDR3 coding DNA: TGCAGCGCGGCCGGTACCCTAAGGGAGACCCAGTACTTC.